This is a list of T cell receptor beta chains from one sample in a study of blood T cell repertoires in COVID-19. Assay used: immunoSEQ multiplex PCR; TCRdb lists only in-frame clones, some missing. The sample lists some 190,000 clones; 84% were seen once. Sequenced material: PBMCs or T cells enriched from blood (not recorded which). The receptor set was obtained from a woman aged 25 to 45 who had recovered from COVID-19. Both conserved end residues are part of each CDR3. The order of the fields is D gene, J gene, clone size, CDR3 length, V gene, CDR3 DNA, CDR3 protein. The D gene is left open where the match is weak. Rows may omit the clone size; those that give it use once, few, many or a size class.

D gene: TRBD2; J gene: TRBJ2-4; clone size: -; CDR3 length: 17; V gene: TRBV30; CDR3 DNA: TGTGCCTGGGGGACTAGCGGGAGGGTCCTAGCCAAAAACATTCAGTACTTC; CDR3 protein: CAWGTSGRVLAKNIQYF
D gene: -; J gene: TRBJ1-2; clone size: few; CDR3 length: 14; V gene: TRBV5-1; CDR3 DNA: TGCGCCAGCAGCCTTCTTGCGGTTTTGAGAGGCTACACCTTC; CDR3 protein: CASSLLAVLRGYTF
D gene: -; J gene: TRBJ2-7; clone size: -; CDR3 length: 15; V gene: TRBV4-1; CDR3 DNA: TGCGCCAGCAGCTCTAGCACGGGGGGCAACTACGAGCAGTACTTC; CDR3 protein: CASSSSTGGNYEQYF
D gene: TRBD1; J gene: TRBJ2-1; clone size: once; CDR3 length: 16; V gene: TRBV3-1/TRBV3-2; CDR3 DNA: TGTGCCAGCAGTACCGGACAGGCGAGCTCCTACAATGAGCAGTTCTTC; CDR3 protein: CASSTGQASSYNEQFF
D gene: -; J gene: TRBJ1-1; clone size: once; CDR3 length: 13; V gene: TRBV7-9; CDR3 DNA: TGTGCCAGCAGCCTAACCCGGGGGAGTGAAGCTTTCTTT; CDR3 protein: CASSLTRGSEAFF
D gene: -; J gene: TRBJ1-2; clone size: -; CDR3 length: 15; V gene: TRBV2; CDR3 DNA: TGTGCCAGCAGTCCTATGAGGTCCACCTGGTATGGCTACACCTTC; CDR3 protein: CASSPMRSTWYGYTF
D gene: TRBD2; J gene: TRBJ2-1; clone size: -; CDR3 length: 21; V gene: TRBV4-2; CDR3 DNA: TGTGCCAGCAGCCGCGCTTATGGTGGACTAGCGGGATCTAGCTCCTACAATGAGCAGTTCTTC; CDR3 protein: CASSRAYGGLAGSSSYNEQFF
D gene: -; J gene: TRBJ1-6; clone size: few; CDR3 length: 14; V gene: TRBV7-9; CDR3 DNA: TGTGCCAGCAGCCTCGACAGTTATAATTCACCCCTCCACTTT; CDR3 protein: CASSLDSYNSPLHF
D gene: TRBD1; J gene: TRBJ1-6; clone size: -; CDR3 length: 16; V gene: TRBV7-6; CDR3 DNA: TGTGCCAGCAGCTTAGGGACAGGGGCTGGGTATTCACCCCTCCACTTT; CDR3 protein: CASSLGTGAGYSPLHF
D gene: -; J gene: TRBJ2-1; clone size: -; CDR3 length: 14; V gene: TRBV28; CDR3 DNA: TGTGCCAGCAGTTTTGCGGGGGCAAACAATGAGCAGTTCTTC; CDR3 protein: CASSFAGANNEQFF
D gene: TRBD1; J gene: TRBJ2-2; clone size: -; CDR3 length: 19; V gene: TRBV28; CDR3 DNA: TGTGCCAGCAGCCGAACCGACTACCGGGACAGGGGCCTATCCGGGGAGCTGTTTTTT; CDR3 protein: CASSRTDYRDRGLSGELFF
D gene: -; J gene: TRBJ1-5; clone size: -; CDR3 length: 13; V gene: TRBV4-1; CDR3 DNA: TGCGCCAGCAGCCAAGATGGGGGACTGCCCCAGCATTTT; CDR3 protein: CASSQDGGLPQHF